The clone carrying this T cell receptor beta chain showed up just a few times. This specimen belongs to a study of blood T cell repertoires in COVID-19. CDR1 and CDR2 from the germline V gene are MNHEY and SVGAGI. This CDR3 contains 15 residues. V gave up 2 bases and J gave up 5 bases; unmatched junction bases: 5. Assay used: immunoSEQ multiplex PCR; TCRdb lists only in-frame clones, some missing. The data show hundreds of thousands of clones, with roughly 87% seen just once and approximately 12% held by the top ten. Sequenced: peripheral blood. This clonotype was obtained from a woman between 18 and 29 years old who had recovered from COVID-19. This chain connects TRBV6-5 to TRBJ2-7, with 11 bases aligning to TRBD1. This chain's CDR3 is CASSYPGQGVHEQYF. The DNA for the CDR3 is TGTGCCAGCAGTTACCCGGGACAGGGGGTCCACGAGCAGTACTTC.